This T cell receptor beta chain was sequenced in a study of T cells after yellow fever vaccination. Findings of the study overall: The secondary response peaked faster, at day 5 versus 15, but was weaker. The CD4 and CD8 compartments had a small share of their clonotypes in common. Boosting was followed by the reappearance of most primary-vaccination clones (just under 98% CD4, around 91% CD8).

Production of TCR cDNA was by 5'RACE template switching, which also added a universal primer site and UMIs. TCRdb independently ran MiXCR on the 5' RACE reads; one entry per CDR3 protein. The sample consists of about 220,000 distinct CDR3 sequences, more than 3% of them appearing once. This CDR3 comprises 15 residues. Trimming shortened V by 2 bases and J by 4 bases, and 13 bases separated the two germline ends. Germline V gene lookup returns CDR1 LGHNA and CDR2 YSLEER. This clonotype has at least ten counts. No antigen is known for it. The source material was CD4+ T cells sorted from PBMCs, sampled 10 days after the yellow fever booster vaccination. This TCR came from a man between 18 and 35 years old who received the YFV17D yellow fever vaccine. The chain links TRBV4-3 to TRBJ2-3; weak D call: TRBD2 (5 bases). CDR3 region: CASSQFGSDSDTQYF. The CDR3 nucleotides read TGCGCCAGCAGCCAATTTGGGAGCGACTCAGATACGCAGTATTTT.